Listed below are T cell receptor beta chains from one sample, sequenced in a study of T-cell memory formation after mild COVID-19. TCRdb recomputed calls from the 5' RACE reads with MiXCR, one row per CDR3 protein. Of roughly 200,000 distinct CDR3 sequences listed, around 18% are singletons. Material for sequencing was PBMCs or a T cell subset sorted from them (not recorded which). Receptors were obtained from an adult woman who had mild COVID-19 (a few samples of this study predate the infection). Cell type and time point are not known. Each CDR3 is given with its conserved first and last residue. Each record gives: J gene, V gene, D gene, clone size, CDR3 protein, CDR3 DNA. The D gene is left open where the match is weak. Clone size is shown for a subset of rows, as once, few, many or a class of expanded clone.

>TRBJ2-5|TRBV20-1|NA|few
CSARRGATYQETQYF
TGCAGTGCTAGAAGGGGGGCCACTTACCAAGAGACCCAGTACTTC
>TRBJ1-1|TRBV7-2|NA|NA
CASSLMRNTEAFF
TGTGCCAGCAGCTTAATGCGGAACACTGAAGCTTTCTTT
>TRBJ1-2|TRBV20-1|NA|NA
CSAESGDGYTF
TGCAGTGCTGAATCGGGGGATGGCTACACCTTC
>TRBJ1-1|TRBV19|NA|few
CASSQGVSEAFF
TGTGCCAGTAGTCAAGGGGTTTCTGAAGCTTTCTTT
>TRBJ1-5|TRBV7-9|NA|few
CASSLTGPQPQHF
TGTGCCAGCAGCTTAACAGGACCTCAGCCCCAGCATTTT
>TRBJ1-2|TRBV5-1|NA|NA
CASSLAPTASNYGYTF
TGCGCCAGCAGCTTGGCCCCGACAGCCTCTAACTATGGCTACACCTTC
>TRBJ2-7|TRBV7-9|TRBD1|NA
CASSLRSRTGGPYEQYF
TGTGCCAGCAGCTTAAGGTCCCGGACAGGGGGCCCCTACGAGCAGTACTTC
>TRBJ2-1|TRBV23-1|NA|few
CASSHEVGSSNEQFF
TGCGCCAGCAGTCATGAGGTGGGCTCGTCCAATGAGCAGTTCTTC
>TRBJ2-4|TRBV7-9|NA|few
CASSFGGQNIQYF
TGTGCCAGCAGCTTCGGTGGACAGAACATTCAGTACTTC
>TRBJ1-4|TRBV20-1|NA|NA
CSARDPGGSRRMFF
TGCAGTGCTAGAGACCCCGGGGGGTCTCGGCGTATGTTTTTT
>TRBJ1-3|TRBV12-3/TRBV12-4|NA|NA
CASSLSGNTIYF
TGTGCCAGCAGTTTGAGCGGAAACACCATATATTTT
>TRBJ2-7|TRBV12-3/TRBV12-4|NA|once
CASSQGPGEQYF
TGTGCCAGCAGTCAAGGGCCCGGCGAGCAGTACTTC
>TRBJ1-3|TRBV7-9|NA|few
CASSSNGGRGDTIYF
TGTGCCAGCAGCTCAAACGGGGGCAGAGGAGACACCATATATTTT
>TRBJ2-5|TRBV7-2|NA|many
CASSLGSREGTQYF
TGTGCCAGCAGCTTAGGTTCGCGAGAAGGGACCCAGTACTTC
>TRBJ1-5|TRBV7-8|NA|few
CASSPGRDQPQHF
TGTGCCAGCAGCCCGGGCAGGGATCAGCCCCAGCATTTT
>TRBJ1-2|TRBV5-1|NA|few
CASRADGGGRGYTF
TGCGCCAGCAGGGCGGACGGAGGCGGCAGGGGCTACACCTTC
>TRBJ1-1|TRBV5-5|TRBD1|few
CASSLTLDRVAAEAFF
TGTGCCAGCAGCTTGACCCTTGACAGGGTTGCAGCTGAAGCTTTCTTT
>TRBJ1-1|TRBV18|TRBD1|few
CASSPGVGGGQGTEAFF
TGTGCCAGCTCACCGGGGGTAGGGGGCGGTCAAGGCACTGAAGCTTTCTTT
>TRBJ1-2|TRBV3-1|TRBD1|NA
CASSQDYLGGDDRGYTF
TGTGCCAGCAGCCAAGATTATCTAGGGGGCGATGATCGCGGCTACACCTTC
>TRBJ2-7|TRBV5-6|NA|few
CASSSTGTPRWYEQYF
TGTGCCAGCAGCTCGACCGGGACCCCGAGGTGGTACGAGCAGTACTTC
>TRBJ2-3|TRBV7-8|NA|few
CASSRDRGATSTDTQYF
TGTGCCAGCAGTCGGGATCGGGGGGCCACTAGCACAGATACGCAGTATTTT
>TRBJ2-5|TRBV6-1|NA|NA
CASSLHWGQETQYF
TGTGCCAGCAGTCTTCATTGGGGGCAAGAGACCCAGTACTTC
>TRBJ1-3|TRBV6-1|NA|NA
CASSEMGGSGNTIYF
TGTGCCAGCAGTGAAATGGGGGGCTCTGGAAACACCATATATTTT
>TRBJ2-2|TRBV7-2|TRBD1|NA
CASSLARTGSELFF
TGTGCCAGCAGCTTAGCTCGGACAGGGTCGGAGCTGTTTTTT
>TRBJ2-5|TRBV2|NA|few
CASSEWETQYF
TGTGCCAGCAGTGAGTGGGAGACCCAGTACTTC
>TRBJ1-1|TRBV3-1|NA|few
CASSPWDQGLAFF
TGTGCCAGCAGCCCGTGGGACCAGGGACTGGCTTTCTTT
>TRBJ2-3|TRBV4-2|NA|many
CASSQDMAGSINTQYF
TGTGCCAGCAGCCAAGATATGGCCGGGAGTATAAATACGCAGTATTTT
>TRBJ2-7|TRBV7-8|NA|few
CASSLGLTTTYEQYF
TGTGCCAGCAGCTTGGGACTGACAACCACCTACGAGCAGTACTTC
>TRBJ2-1|TRBV12-3/TRBV12-4|NA|few
CASSLAGEYNEQFF
TGTGCCAGCAGTTTAGCGGGGGAGTACAATGAGCAGTTCTTC
>TRBJ2-7|TRBV20-1|TRBD2|NA
CSALSLAGDDEQYF
TGCAGTGCTCTTAGTCTAGCGGGAGATGACGAGCAGTACTTC
>TRBJ2-7|TRBV12-3/TRBV12-4|NA|NA
CASRSTGRYYEQYF
TGTGCCAGCAGATCGACAGGACGATACTACGAGCAGTACTTC
>TRBJ1-1|TRBV7-9|NA|NA
CASSPRGTNTEAFF
TGTGCCAGCAGCCCCCGGGGTACGAACACTGAAGCTTTCTTT
>TRBJ1-2|TRBV4-1|NA|NA
CASSQESVVPYGYTF
TGCGCCAGCAGCCAAGAAAGCGTAGTCCCCTATGGCTACACCTTC
>TRBJ1-5|TRBV12-3/TRBV12-4|NA|NA
CASSRSQNQPQHF
TGTGCCAGCAGCCGAAGTCAGAATCAGCCCCAGCATTTT
>TRBJ2-1|TRBV7-9|TRBD1|few
CASSPKDTGGANEQFF
TGTGCCAGCAGCCCTAAGGATACAGGGGGTGCCAATGAGCAGTTCTTC
>TRBJ1-1|TRBV10-3|NA|few
CAIKPARGDTEAFF
TGTGCCATCAAACCCGCTCGGGGGGACACTGAAGCTTTCTTT
>TRBJ1-2|TRBV12-3/TRBV12-4|NA|NA
CASSPPGLQGTYGYTF
TGTGCCAGCAGTCCTCCAGGTCTTCAGGGCACCTATGGCTACACCTTC
>TRBJ1-4|TRBV12-3/TRBV12-4|NA|few
CASSPYSVLLKRTNEKLFF
TGTGCCAGCAGTCCCTACAGCGTACTTCTAAAGAGAACTAATGAAAAACTGTTTTTT
>TRBJ2-3|TRBV3-1|TRBD2|few
CASSYIAGGLADTQYF
TGTGCCAGCAGCTATATAGCGGGGGGGCTGGCAGATACGCAGTATTTT
>TRBJ1-2|TRBV9|NA|few
CASSANPIRGDGYTF
TGTGCCAGCAGCGCAAATCCAATACGGGGGGATGGCTACACCTTC
>TRBJ1-1|TRBV5-5|TRBD1|NA
CASSFNLWTGQNTEAFF
TGTGCCAGCAGCTTCAATCTCTGGACAGGACAGAACACTGAAGCTTTCTTT
>TRBJ1-1|TRBV10-3|TRBD1|NA
CAISEPGQGGTEAFF
TGTGCCATCAGTGAGCCTGGACAGGGCGGAACTGAAGCTTTCTTT
>TRBJ2-1|TRBV9|TRBD2|many
CASSVDPAGGQNEQFF
TGTGCCAGCAGCGTAGATCCAGCGGGGGGGCAGAATGAGCAGTTCTTC
>TRBJ1-5|TRBV20-1|NA|NA
CSAPTGPEIQPQHF
TGCAGTGCTCCTACGGGACCGGAGATTCAGCCCCAGCATTTT
>TRBJ2-7|TRBV5-1|TRBD1|few
CASSSRDRGDYEQYF
TGCGCCAGCAGCTCCCGGGACAGGGGCGACTACGAGCAGTACTTC